Sequencing of this T cell receptor (beta chain) was carried out in a study of blood T cell repertoires in COVID-19. On the study more broadly: Sample material is recorded as cDNA or gDNA derived from T cells, B-cell-depleted T cells, or PBMCs.

The CDR3 loop spans 14 amino acids. Trimming removed 5 bases from V and 7 bases from J, with 12 bases in between. CDR1 and CDR2 from the germline V gene are LNHDA and SQIVND (reference sequence). In the source study's methods: Scientists estimated how many nucleated cells there were by amplifying reference gene primers. Repertoires were generated with immunoSEQ multiplex PCR, while TCRdb's copy carries only in-frame clones and drops some. For V, J and clone size, that table is used; D and trimming come from the DNA. The table shows 310,000 or so clones, with 88% occurring only once. The TCR comes from a woman aged 25 to 45 with COVID-19, enrolled during active disease. The rearrangement uses TRBV19 and TRBJ1-6, with a possible D match to TRBD1 (5 bases). The sequenced material came from peripheral blood. The CDR3 loop reads CASSWGLENSPLHF. CDR3 in DNA: TGTGCCAGTAGTTGGGGACTGGAGAATTCACCCCTCCACTTT.